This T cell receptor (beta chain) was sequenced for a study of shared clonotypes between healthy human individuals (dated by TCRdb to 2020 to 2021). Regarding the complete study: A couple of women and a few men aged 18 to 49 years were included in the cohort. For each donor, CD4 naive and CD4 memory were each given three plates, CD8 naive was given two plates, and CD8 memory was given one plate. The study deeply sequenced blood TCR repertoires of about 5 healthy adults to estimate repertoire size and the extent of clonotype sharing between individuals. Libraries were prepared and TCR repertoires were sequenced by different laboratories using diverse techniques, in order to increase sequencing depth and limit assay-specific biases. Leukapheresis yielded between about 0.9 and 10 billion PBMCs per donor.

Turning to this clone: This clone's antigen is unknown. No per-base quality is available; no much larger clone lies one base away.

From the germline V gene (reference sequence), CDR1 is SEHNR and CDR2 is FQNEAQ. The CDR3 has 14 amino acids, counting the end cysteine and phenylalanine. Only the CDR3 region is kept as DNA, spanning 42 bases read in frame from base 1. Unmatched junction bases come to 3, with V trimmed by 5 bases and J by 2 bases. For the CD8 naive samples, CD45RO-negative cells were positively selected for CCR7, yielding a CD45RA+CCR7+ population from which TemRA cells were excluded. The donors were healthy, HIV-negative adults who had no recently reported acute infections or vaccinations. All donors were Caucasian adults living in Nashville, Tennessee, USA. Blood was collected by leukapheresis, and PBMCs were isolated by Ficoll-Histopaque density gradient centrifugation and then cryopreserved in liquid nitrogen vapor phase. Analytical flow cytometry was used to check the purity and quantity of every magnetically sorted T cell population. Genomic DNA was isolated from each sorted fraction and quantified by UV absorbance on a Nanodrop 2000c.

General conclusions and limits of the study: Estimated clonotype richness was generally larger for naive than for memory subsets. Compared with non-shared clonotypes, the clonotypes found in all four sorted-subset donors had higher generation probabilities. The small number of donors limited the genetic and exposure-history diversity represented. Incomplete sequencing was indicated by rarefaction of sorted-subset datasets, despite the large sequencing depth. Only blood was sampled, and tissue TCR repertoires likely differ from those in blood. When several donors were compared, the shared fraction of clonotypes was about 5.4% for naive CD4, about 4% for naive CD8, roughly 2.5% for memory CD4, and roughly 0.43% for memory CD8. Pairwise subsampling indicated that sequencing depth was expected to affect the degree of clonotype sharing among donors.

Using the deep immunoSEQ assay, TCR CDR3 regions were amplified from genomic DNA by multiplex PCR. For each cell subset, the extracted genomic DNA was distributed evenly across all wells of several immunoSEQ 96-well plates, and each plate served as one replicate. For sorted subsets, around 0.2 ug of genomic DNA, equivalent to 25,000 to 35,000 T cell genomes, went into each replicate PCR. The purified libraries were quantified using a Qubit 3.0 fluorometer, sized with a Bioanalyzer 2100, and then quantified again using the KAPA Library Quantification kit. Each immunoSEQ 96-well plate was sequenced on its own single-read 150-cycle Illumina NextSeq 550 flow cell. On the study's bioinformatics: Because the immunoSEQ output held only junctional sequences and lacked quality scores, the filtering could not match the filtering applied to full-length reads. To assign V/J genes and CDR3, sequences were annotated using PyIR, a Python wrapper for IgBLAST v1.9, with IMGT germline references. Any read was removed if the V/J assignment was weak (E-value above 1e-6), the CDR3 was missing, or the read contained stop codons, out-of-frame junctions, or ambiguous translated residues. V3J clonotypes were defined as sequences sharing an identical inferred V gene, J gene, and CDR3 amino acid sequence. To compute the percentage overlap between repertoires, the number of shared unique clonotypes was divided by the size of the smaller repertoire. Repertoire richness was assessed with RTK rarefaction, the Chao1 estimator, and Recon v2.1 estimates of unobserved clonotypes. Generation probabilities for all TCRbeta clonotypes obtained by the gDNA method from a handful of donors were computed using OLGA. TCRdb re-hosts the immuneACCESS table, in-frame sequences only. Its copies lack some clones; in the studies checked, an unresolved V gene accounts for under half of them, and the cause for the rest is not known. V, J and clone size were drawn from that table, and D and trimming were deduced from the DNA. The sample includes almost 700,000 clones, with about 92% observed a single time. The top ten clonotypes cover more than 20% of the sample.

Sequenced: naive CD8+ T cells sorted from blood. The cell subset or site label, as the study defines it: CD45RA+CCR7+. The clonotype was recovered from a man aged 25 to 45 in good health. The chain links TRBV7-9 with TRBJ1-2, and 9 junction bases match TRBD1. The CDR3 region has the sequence CASSPGQGNYGYTF. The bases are TGTGCCAGCAGCCCGGGACAGGGCAACTATGGCTACACCTTC.